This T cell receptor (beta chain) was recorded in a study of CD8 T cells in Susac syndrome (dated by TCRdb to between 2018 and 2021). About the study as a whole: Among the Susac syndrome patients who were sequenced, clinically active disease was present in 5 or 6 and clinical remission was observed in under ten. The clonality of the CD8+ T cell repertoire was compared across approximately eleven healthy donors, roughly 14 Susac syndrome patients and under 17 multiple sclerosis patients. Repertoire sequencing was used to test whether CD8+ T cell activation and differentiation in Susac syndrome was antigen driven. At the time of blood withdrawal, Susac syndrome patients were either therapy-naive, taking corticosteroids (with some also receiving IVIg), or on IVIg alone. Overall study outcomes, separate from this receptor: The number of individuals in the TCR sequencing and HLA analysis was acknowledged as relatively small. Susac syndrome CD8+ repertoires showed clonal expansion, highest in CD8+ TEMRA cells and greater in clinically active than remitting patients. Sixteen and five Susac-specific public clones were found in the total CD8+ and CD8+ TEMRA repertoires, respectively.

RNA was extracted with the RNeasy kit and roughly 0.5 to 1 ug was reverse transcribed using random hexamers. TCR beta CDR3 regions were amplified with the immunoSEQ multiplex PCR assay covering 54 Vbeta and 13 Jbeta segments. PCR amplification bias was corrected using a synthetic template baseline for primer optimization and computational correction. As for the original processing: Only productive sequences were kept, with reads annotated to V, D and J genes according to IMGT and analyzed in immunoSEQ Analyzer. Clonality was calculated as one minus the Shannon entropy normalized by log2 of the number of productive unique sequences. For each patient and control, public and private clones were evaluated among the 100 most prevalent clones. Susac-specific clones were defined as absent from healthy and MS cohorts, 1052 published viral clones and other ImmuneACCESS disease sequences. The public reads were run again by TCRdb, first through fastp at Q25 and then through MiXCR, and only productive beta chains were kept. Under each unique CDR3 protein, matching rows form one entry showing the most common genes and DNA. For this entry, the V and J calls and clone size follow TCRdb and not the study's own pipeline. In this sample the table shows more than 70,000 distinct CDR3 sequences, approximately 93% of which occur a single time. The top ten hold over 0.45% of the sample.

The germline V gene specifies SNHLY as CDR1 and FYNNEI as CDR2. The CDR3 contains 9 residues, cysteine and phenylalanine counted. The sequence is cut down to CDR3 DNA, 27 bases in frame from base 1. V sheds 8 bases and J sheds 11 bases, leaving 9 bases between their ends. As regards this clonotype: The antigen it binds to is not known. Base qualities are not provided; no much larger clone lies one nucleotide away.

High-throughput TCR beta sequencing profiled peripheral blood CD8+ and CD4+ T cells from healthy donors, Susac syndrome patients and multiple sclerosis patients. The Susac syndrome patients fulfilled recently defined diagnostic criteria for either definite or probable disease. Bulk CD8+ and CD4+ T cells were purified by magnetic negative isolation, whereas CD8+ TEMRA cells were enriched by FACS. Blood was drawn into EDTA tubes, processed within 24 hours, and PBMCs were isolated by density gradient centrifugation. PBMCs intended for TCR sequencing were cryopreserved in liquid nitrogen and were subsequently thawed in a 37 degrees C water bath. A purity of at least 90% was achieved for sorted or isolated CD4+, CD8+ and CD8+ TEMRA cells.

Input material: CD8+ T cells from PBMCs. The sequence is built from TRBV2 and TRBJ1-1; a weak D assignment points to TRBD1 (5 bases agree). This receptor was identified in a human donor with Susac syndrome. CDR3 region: CASGQWAFF. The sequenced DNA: TGTGCCAGCGGACAATGGGCTTTCTTT.